This is a list of T cell receptor beta chains from one sample in a study of T cells in localized non-small cell lung cancer. Assay: immunoSEQ multiplex PCR; the TCRdb copy retains only in-frame clones and omits some. Here the sample spans about 130,000 clones, 89% being singletons. The material sequenced was peripheral blood, taken before any cancer treatment. The receptors stem from a female donor over 55 with stage I lung adenocarcinoma. The CDR3 runs from the conserved cysteine through the conserved F or W. The order of the fields is J gene, CDR3 length, clone size, D gene, V gene, CDR3 DNA, CDR3 protein. D genes are given only for firm matches. Clone size, where shown, is once, few, many, or a class for clones that have expanded.

j_gene: TRBJ2-7
len: 14
abundance: NA
d_gene: NA
v_gene: TRBV9
CDR3nt: TGTGCCAGCAGCGTAGGGAGGAAGACCTACGAGCAGTACTTC
CDR3aa: CASSVGRKTYEQYF

j_gene: TRBJ1-5
len: 14
abundance: NA
d_gene: NA
v_gene: TRBV28
CDR3nt: TGTGCCAGCGTGCAGGCGGCGGGCAATCAGCCCCAGCATTTT
CDR3aa: CASVQAAGNQPQHF

j_gene: TRBJ2-7
len: 14
abundance: NA
d_gene: NA
v_gene: TRBV7-2
CDR3nt: TGTGCCAGCAGCTTAGAACGGTACGCCTACGAGCAGTACTTC
CDR3aa: CASSLERYAYEQYF

j_gene: TRBJ1-3
len: 14
abundance: NA
d_gene: NA
v_gene: TRBV7-3
CDR3nt: TGTGCCAGCAGCACCGGGGCTAATGGAAACACCATATATTTT
CDR3aa: CASSTGANGNTIYF

j_gene: TRBJ2-7
len: 12
abundance: NA
d_gene: NA
v_gene: TRBV9
CDR3nt: TGTGCCAGCAGCGTAGATGGCTACGAGCAGTACTTC
CDR3aa: CASSVDGYEQYF

j_gene: TRBJ1-5
len: 13
abundance: NA
d_gene: NA
v_gene: TRBV6-6
CDR3nt: TGTGCCAGCAGTCCCGCGGGGCGTCAGCCCCAGCATTTT
CDR3aa: CASSPAGRQPQHF

j_gene: TRBJ1-1
len: 16
abundance: NA
d_gene: NA
v_gene: TRBV6-1
CDR3nt: TGTGCCAGCAGTGAAATCGGCGGTTCCCTGGGCACTGAAGCTTTCTTT
CDR3aa: CASSEIGGSLGTEAFF

j_gene: TRBJ2-2
len: 15
abundance: NA
d_gene: TRBD1
v_gene: TRBV7-7
CDR3nt: TGTGCTAGCAGCAAAGAGACAGGGGGCAGCGGGGAGCTGTTTTTT
CDR3aa: CASSKETGGSGELFF

j_gene: TRBJ1-2
len: 14
abundance: NA
d_gene: NA
v_gene: TRBV6-1
CDR3nt: TGTGCCAGCAGTGAAGTGGACGAAGACTATGGCTACACCTTC
CDR3aa: CASSEVDEDYGYTF

j_gene: TRBJ1-1
len: 14
abundance: once
d_gene: NA
v_gene: TRBV10-1
CDR3nt: TGCGCCAGCAGTGAGTCGAGGGGGGCGACTGAAGCTTTCTTT
CDR3aa: CASSESRGATEAFF

j_gene: TRBJ1-1
len: 13
abundance: few
d_gene: NA
v_gene: TRBV30
CDR3nt: TGTGCCTGGAGTGTACGGGGAGACACTGAAGCTTTCTTT
CDR3aa: CAWSVRGDTEAFF

j_gene: TRBJ1-4
len: 16
abundance: NA
d_gene: TRBD1
v_gene: TRBV19
CDR3nt: TGTGCCAGTAGTGCACTGGGACAGGGGGCCAGGGAAAAACTGTTTTTT
CDR3aa: CASSALGQGAREKLFF

j_gene: TRBJ2-3
len: 15
abundance: NA
d_gene: NA
v_gene: TRBV29-1
CDR3nt: TGCAGCGTTGACGATCGGCTGGGTGGAACAGATACGCAGTATTTT
CDR3aa: CSVDDRLGGTDTQYF

j_gene: TRBJ2-1
len: 15
abundance: NA
d_gene: TRBD2
v_gene: TRBV5-4
CDR3nt: TGTGCCAGCAGCTTCGGACTAGCGGAGAACAATGAGCAGTTCTTC
CDR3aa: CASSFGLAENNEQFF

j_gene: TRBJ1-2
len: 14
abundance: NA
d_gene: TRBD1
v_gene: TRBV27
CDR3nt: TGTGCCAGCAGTTCCCAGGACAGGGGGCATGGCTACACCTTC
CDR3aa: CASSSQDRGHGYTF

j_gene: TRBJ2-1
len: 11
abundance: NA
d_gene: NA
v_gene: TRBV5-4
CDR3nt: TGTGCCAGCAGCTTACGCAATGAGCAGTTCTTC
CDR3aa: CASSLRNEQFF

j_gene: TRBJ2-5
len: 12
abundance: NA
d_gene: NA
v_gene: TRBV9
CDR3nt: TGTGCCAGCAGCGTAGGGTGGGAGACCCAGTACTTC
CDR3aa: CASSVGWETQYF

j_gene: TRBJ2-6
len: 17
abundance: NA
d_gene: TRBD1
v_gene: TRBV9
CDR3nt: TGTGCCAGCAGCGTAGTGGACAGGGGGGCTGGGGCCAACGTCCTGACTTTC
CDR3aa: CASSVVDRGAGANVLTF

j_gene: TRBJ2-1
len: 13
abundance: NA
d_gene: NA
v_gene: TRBV10-1
CDR3nt: TGCGCCAGCAGCCGGGACTCCTACAATGAGCAGTTCTTC
CDR3aa: CASSRDSYNEQFF

j_gene: TRBJ2-5
len: 15
abundance: NA
d_gene: NA
v_gene: TRBV7-3
CDR3nt: TGTGCCAGCAGCTTAGGGGCCGGAAACATAGAGACCCAGTACTTC
CDR3aa: CASSLGAGNIETQYF

j_gene: TRBJ1-5
len: 13
abundance: NA
d_gene: NA
v_gene: TRBV19
CDR3nt: TGTGCCAGTAGTATTCACTCCACTCAGCCCCAGCATTTT
CDR3aa: CASSIHSTQPQHF

j_gene: TRBJ1-1
len: 14
abundance: NA
d_gene: NA
v_gene: TRBV25-1
CDR3nt: TGTGCCAGCAGTGGCGTAGGAGGGAACACTGAAGCTTTCTTT
CDR3aa: CASSGVGGNTEAFF

j_gene: TRBJ2-7
len: 15
abundance: NA
d_gene: NA
v_gene: TRBV6-1
CDR3nt: TGTGCCAGCAGTGAAACCCTTTACCTTACCTACGAGCAGTACTTC
CDR3aa: CASSETLYLTYEQYF

j_gene: TRBJ2-1
len: 16
abundance: NA
d_gene: TRBD2
v_gene: TRBV7-6
CDR3nt: TGTGCCAGCAGCCCACCGCGGGAGTGGGAAAACAATGAGCAGTTCTTC
CDR3aa: CASSPPREWENNEQFF

j_gene: TRBJ2-7
len: 15
abundance: NA
d_gene: NA
v_gene: TRBV28
CDR3nt: TGTGCCAGCAGTTTTTACGGGCAGGCCCTCTACGAGCAGTACTTC
CDR3aa: CASSFYGQALYEQYF

j_gene: TRBJ2-5
len: 15
abundance: NA
d_gene: NA
v_gene: TRBV6-1
CDR3nt: TGTGCCAGCAGTGAATCGGCAGGGTCTTATGAGACCCAGTACTTC
CDR3aa: CASSESAGSYETQYF

j_gene: TRBJ2-1
len: 17
abundance: NA
d_gene: TRBD2
v_gene: TRBV28
CDR3nt: TGTGCCAGCAGTTTATTTGGACTAGCGGGGTCCGGCCATGAGCAGTTCTTC
CDR3aa: CASSLFGLAGSGHEQFF

j_gene: TRBJ2-7
len: 14
abundance: NA
d_gene: NA
v_gene: TRBV27
CDR3nt: TGTGCCAGCAGCCTCTATGGCAGGGAGAACGAGCAGTACTTC
CDR3aa: CASSLYGRENEQYF

j_gene: TRBJ2-1
len: 15
abundance: NA
d_gene: NA
v_gene: TRBV2
CDR3nt: TGTGCCAGCAGTGTTCACCATCCCTCCTACAATGAGCAGTTCTTC
CDR3aa: CASSVHHPSYNEQFF

j_gene: TRBJ2-1
len: 12
abundance: NA
d_gene: TRBD2
v_gene: TRBV5-1
CDR3nt: TGCGCCAGCAGCTTGGTGCGGGAGGGGCCGTTCTTC
CDR3aa: CASSLVREGPFF

j_gene: TRBJ1-5
len: 14
abundance: NA
d_gene: NA
v_gene: TRBV2
CDR3nt: TGTGCCAGCAGTGAAGGAGGGTTCAATCAGCCCCAGCATTTT
CDR3aa: CASSEGGFNQPQHF

j_gene: TRBJ1-5
len: 15
abundance: NA
d_gene: NA
v_gene: TRBV7-9
CDR3nt: TGTGCCAGCAGCTTAGGGGACACCCCAATTGAGCCCCAGCATTTT
CDR3aa: CASSLGDTPIEPQHF

j_gene: TRBJ2-7
len: 13
abundance: NA
d_gene: NA
v_gene: TRBV28
CDR3nt: TGTGCCAGCAGTAGGGGCGGTTCCTACGAGCAGTACTTC
CDR3aa: CASSRGGSYEQYF

j_gene: TRBJ2-2
len: 15
abundance: NA
d_gene: NA
v_gene: TRBV5-4
CDR3nt: TGTGCCAGCAGCTTGCGGCAGGGAGGCACCGGGGAGCTGTTTTTT
CDR3aa: CASSLRQGGTGELFF

j_gene: TRBJ2-1
len: 13
abundance: NA
d_gene: NA
v_gene: TRBV6-5
CDR3nt: TGTGCCAGCAGTTACGATTCGACCAGGGAGCAGTTCTTC
CDR3aa: CASSYDSTREQFF

j_gene: TRBJ2-3
len: 12
abundance: NA
d_gene: NA
v_gene: TRBV5-1
CDR3nt: TGCGCCAGCAGCTTAGAAGGAGATACGCAGTATTTT
CDR3aa: CASSLEGDTQYF

j_gene: TRBJ2-5
len: 16
abundance: NA
d_gene: NA
v_gene: TRBV18
CDR3nt: TGTGCCAGCTCACTACATCTCGAGACGAATGGGTGGGACCAGTACTTC
CDR3aa: CASSLHLETNGWDQYF

j_gene: TRBJ2-3
len: 17
abundance: NA
d_gene: TRBD2
v_gene: TRBV9
CDR3nt: TGTGCCAGCAGCAAAAGGGAGGCGGGAGCGGGCACAGATACGCAGTATTTT
CDR3aa: CASSKREAGAGTDTQYF

j_gene: TRBJ1-1
len: 16
abundance: NA
d_gene: NA
v_gene: TRBV5-1
CDR3nt: TGCGCCAGCAGCTACAATTTAAGGCAGGGGAACACTGAAGCTTTCTTT
CDR3aa: CASSYNLRQGNTEAFF

j_gene: TRBJ2-1
len: 16
abundance: NA
d_gene: TRBD2
v_gene: TRBV18
CDR3nt: TGTGCCAGCTCACCATCGGGACTAGTAAGTAGAAATGAGCAGTTCTTC
CDR3aa: CASSPSGLVSRNEQFF

j_gene: TRBJ2-7
len: 14
abundance: NA
d_gene: TRBD2
v_gene: TRBV4-1
CDR3nt: TGCGCCAGCAGTTACCTAGCGGAGTCCTACGAGCAGTACTTC
CDR3aa: CASSYLAESYEQYF

j_gene: TRBJ1-6
len: 15
abundance: NA
d_gene: TRBD1
v_gene: TRBV25-1
CDR3nt: TGTGCCAGCAGGGCCCCGACAGGGATCAGTTCACCCCTCCACTTT
CDR3aa: CASRAPTGISSPLHF

j_gene: TRBJ2-2
len: 14
abundance: once
d_gene: NA
v_gene: TRBV6-1
CDR3nt: TGTGCCAGCAAAGCGGACTCGAACACCGGGGAGCTGTTTTTT
CDR3aa: CASKADSNTGELFF

j_gene: TRBJ2-1
len: 13
abundance: NA
d_gene: TRBD2
v_gene: TRBV10-3
CDR3nt: TGTGCCATACGGGAGGTTTCCTACAATGAGCAGTTCTTC
CDR3aa: CAIREVSYNEQFF

j_gene: TRBJ2-7
len: 14
abundance: NA
d_gene: NA
v_gene: TRBV5-5
CDR3nt: TGTGCCAGCAGCTTGGCAGAGTGGTTGAACGAGCAGTACTTC
CDR3aa: CASSLAEWLNEQYF

j_gene: TRBJ1-2
len: 12
abundance: few
d_gene: NA
v_gene: TRBV27
CDR3nt: TGTGCCAGCAGTTATCGGGGTTATGGCTACACCTTC
CDR3aa: CASSYRGYGYTF

j_gene: TRBJ2-5
len: 15
abundance: NA
d_gene: NA
v_gene: TRBV5-1
CDR3nt: TGCGCCAGCAGCTTGGAGGGGACACAGGCGGAGACCCAGTACTTC
CDR3aa: CASSLEGTQAETQYF

j_gene: TRBJ2-1
len: 12
abundance: NA
d_gene: NA
v_gene: TRBV7-9
CDR3nt: TGTGCCAGCAGCTTGCTCTCGGGTGAGCAGTTCTTC
CDR3aa: CASSLLSGEQFF

j_gene: TRBJ2-7
len: 12
abundance: NA
d_gene: NA
v_gene: TRBV29-1
CDR3nt: TGCAGCGTTCTCTCAACCCCCTACGAGCAGTACTTC
CDR3aa: CSVLSTPYEQYF

j_gene: TRBJ2-2
len: 14
abundance: few
d_gene: NA
v_gene: TRBV25-1
CDR3nt: TGTGCCAGCAATCGCGGGGATTGGACCGGGGAGCTGTTTTTT
CDR3aa: CASNRGDWTGELFF

j_gene: TRBJ2-1
len: 15
abundance: NA
d_gene: NA
v_gene: TRBV5-1
CDR3nt: TGCGCCAGCAGCTTGGAGGCGAGCTCCTACAATGAGCAGTTCTTC
CDR3aa: CASSLEASSYNEQFF

j_gene: TRBJ2-5
len: 19
abundance: NA
d_gene: TRBD2
v_gene: TRBV18
CDR3nt: TGTGCCAGCTCACCCCTCGGGAGAACACTAGCGGGAGAGGGTGAGACCCAGTACTTC
CDR3aa: CASSPLGRTLAGEGETQYF

j_gene: TRBJ2-7
len: 15
abundance: once
d_gene: NA
v_gene: TRBV29-1
CDR3nt: TGCAGCGTTGTAGGTATGGTGACGGCCCCCCACGAGCAGTACTTC
CDR3aa: CSVVGMVTAPHEQYF

j_gene: TRBJ2-7
len: 15
abundance: once
d_gene: TRBD2
v_gene: TRBV11-2
CDR3nt: TGTGCCAGCAGCATGACTAGCGGGGGGGGAAAAGAGCAGTACTTC
CDR3aa: CASSMTSGGGKEQYF

j_gene: TRBJ2-7
len: 15
abundance: NA
d_gene: TRBD1
v_gene: TRBV7-9
CDR3nt: TGTGCCAGCAGCGCGACAGGGGGACGGGTGGATGAGCAGTACTTC
CDR3aa: CASSATGGRVDEQYF

j_gene: TRBJ2-7
len: 15
abundance: NA
d_gene: TRBD2
v_gene: TRBV11-2
CDR3nt: TGTGCCAGCAGCTTAGCGGCGGGAGTTGTCTACGAGCAGTACTTC
CDR3aa: CASSLAAGVVYEQYF

j_gene: TRBJ2-1
len: 16
abundance: few
d_gene: NA
v_gene: TRBV7-6
CDR3nt: TGTGCCAGCAGCTTTTATGTGGACGGGACGTACAATGAGCAGTTCTTC
CDR3aa: CASSFYVDGTYNEQFF

j_gene: TRBJ2-1
len: 15
abundance: NA
d_gene: TRBD1
v_gene: TRBV28
CDR3nt: TGTGCCAGCAGTTTCCCAAGCCGGACAGGCAATGAGCAGTTCTTC
CDR3aa: CASSFPSRTGNEQFF